The 21 T cell receptor beta chains presented below share a single source sample, sequenced in a study of Ad26.COV2.S vaccination and SARS-CoV-2 variants. Treatment defined: around 19 received Ad26.COV2.S at low or high dose, single or two shots; about 5 received placebo; per-sample allocation not given. Each sample was drawn 63 days after the first injection (of vaccine or placebo). Sequencing used immunoSEQ multiplex PCR; TCRdb keeps in-frame clones, though not all of them. The table has around 320,000 clones, around four fifths seen once; the top ten hold 2% to 2.5%. Sample: peripheral blood, taken in a trial of Ad26.COV2.S vaccine versus placebo. These receptors originate from a person between 18 and 65 years old who received the Ad26.COV2.S COVID-19 vaccine or a placebo.

The chain uses TRBV6-5 and TRBJ2-3; possible D gene TRBD1, 6 bases. Germline assignment: CDR1 MNHEY and CDR2 SVGAGI. The CDR3 is 16 amino acids. V was trimmed by 0 bases and J by 0 bases, leaving 10 bases between them. CDR3 protein: CASSYSTGASTDTQYF. The CDR3 nucleotides read TGTGCCAGCAGTTACTCGACAGGTGCTAGCACAGATACGCAGTATTTT.

V and J are TRBV5-1 and TRBJ2-7; a weak D match, TRBD2 (6 bases). Germline values: CDR1 SGHRS, CDR2 YFSETQ. This CDR3 is built from 14 residues. The V end lost 5 bases, the J end lost 2 bases, and 14 bases lay between the germline ends. This CDR3 is CASSGGAETYEQYF. The CDR3 DNA is TGCGCCAGCAGTGGAGGGGCGGAGACCTACGAGCAGTACTTC.

The chain uses TRBV5-6 and TRBJ2-7; TRBD1 matches 10 bases. V trimming: 4 bases; J trimming: 3 bases; junction bases outside the gene matches: 4. The CDR3 is 14 amino acids. The germline V gene has CDR1 SGHDT and CDR2 YYEEEE. In nucleotides, the CDR3 is TGTGCCAGCAGCCTCGGACAGGGGGGCTACGAGCAGTACTTC. Translated: CASSLGQGGYEQYF.

The chain joins TRBV6-5 to TRBJ2-2; 8 nucleotides align to TRBD1. Germline V gives CDR1 MNHEY, CDR2 SVGAGI. V shed 5 bases, J shed 5 bases, and the junction held 7 bases outside the gene matches. The CDR3 is 15 amino acids. CDR3 loop: CASSIGQGMTGELFF. The CDR3 nucleotides are TGTGCCAGCAGTATAGGACAGGGAATGACCGGGGAGCTGTTTTTT.

The chain has TRBV21-1 and TRBJ2-5; the DNA was not compared with TRBD1, the D call given in the table. TRBV21-1 constitutes a pseudogene. This CDR3 comprises 17 residues. The CDR3 DNA follows: TGTGCCAGCAGCCCCGGCAGGGACAGGGTGTATCAAGAGACCCAGTACTTC. Encoded protein: CASSPGRDRVYQETQYF.

A single count supports this clone. V and J are TRBV7-2 and TRBJ2-7, with D perhaps being TRBD1 or TRBD2 (5 bases each). This CDR3 region has 13 residues. The germline gives CDR1 SGHTA, CDR2 FQGNSA. V was trimmed by 3 bases and J by 5 bases, leaving 11 bases between them. The CDR3 region is CASSLGPYDEQYF. CDR3 sequence (DNA): TGTGCCAGCAGCTTGGGACCGTATGACGAGCAGTACTTC.

The gene calls are TRBV27 and TRBJ2-7, with 11 nucleotides matching TRBD1. V trimming: 8 bases; J trimming: 9 bases; junction bases outside the gene matches: 9. The CDR3 has 13 residues. The germline V gene has CDR1 MNHEY and CDR2 SMNVEV (reference sequence). CDR3 region: CASRGQGALRQYF. The CDR3 nucleotides are TGTGCCAGCCGAGGACAGGGGGCTTTACGGCAGTACTTC.

This clone was seen only a few times. The CDR3 coding sequence is TGCGCCAGCAGCCCCACCCCGGGACTCTCCTACGAGCAGTACTTC. Its protein is CASSPTPGLSYEQYF. The rearrangement joins TRBV5-1 to TRBJ2-7, with D possibly TRBD2 on 6 matching bases. The germline gives CDR1 SGHRS, CDR2 YFSETQ. Trimming took off 4 bases at V and 0 bases at J, with 14 bases between the two ends. CDR3 length: 15 residues.

J is TRBJ2-1 and V is TRBV28; no reliable D call. CDR1 and CDR2 from the germline V gene are MDHEN and SYDVKM. V gave up 7 bases and J gave up 5 bases, with 9 bases separating them. CDR3 size: 12 residues. Written as DNA, the CDR3 is TGTGCCAGCAACCCCAGAGACAATGAGCAGTTCTTC. This encodes CASNPRDNEQFF. The variable domain in full, with the rest retrieved from reference TRBV28 and TRBJ2-1, is DVKVTQSSRYLVKRTGEKVFLECVQDMDHENMFWYRQDPGLGLRLIYFSYDVKMKEKGDIPEGYSVSREKKERFSLILESASTNQTSMYLCASNPRDNEQFFGPGTRLTVL.

The chain joins TRBV14 to TRBJ1-6, with no clear D. Deletions cut 1 base from V and 10 bases from J, with 11 bases between. The CDR3 consists of 14 residues. Germline lookup yields CDR1 SGHDN and CDR2 FVKESK. The CDR3 spells CASSQAPRRSPLHF. In nucleotides, the CDR3 is TGTGCCAGCAGCCAAGCCCCGCGGCGATCACCCCTCCACTTT.

This CDR3 reads CASSLAFEGEKLFF. CDR3 DNA: TGTGCCAGCAGCTTAGCGTTCGAGGGGGAAAAACTGTTTTTT. V usage is TRBV7-2 and J usage is TRBJ1-4; D perhaps matches TRBD1 (5 bases). Germline lookup yields CDR1 SGHTA and CDR2 FQGNSA. V gave up 0 bases and J gave up 8 bases, with 10 bases separating them. The CDR3 has 14 amino acids.

The CDR3 bases are TGCGCCAGCAGTGACTCGCAGGGGTATTGGGAGGATCAGCCCCAGCATTTT. Translated, it gives CASSDSQGYWEDQPQHF. This chain joins TRBV10-2 and TRBJ1-5, with D tentatively TRBD1 (6 bases). This CDR3 is built from 17 residues. Germline lookup yields CDR1 WSHSY and CDR2 SAAADI. V was shortened by 3 bases and J by 5 bases, with 20 bases between the two germline ends.

The rearrangement joins TRBV27 to TRBJ2-7; TRBD1 is a possible D gene (6 bases). V was trimmed by 5 bases and J by 1 base, leaving 15 bases between them. This CDR3 contains 15 residues. From germline, CDR1 is MNHEY and CDR2 SMNVEV (reference sequence). The CDR3 region is CASSHRDGFSYEQYF. CDR3 DNA: TGTGCCAGCAGTCACAGGGACGGTTTTTCCTACGAGCAGTACTTC.

The J gene is TRBJ2-1, the V gene TRBV6-5; 8 bases line up with TRBD1. The CDR3 sequence is 12 residues long. With V trimmed by 9 bases and J by 8 bases, 6 bases remained unmatched. CDR1 and CDR2 from the germline V gene are MNHEY and SVGAGI. The CDR3 DNA reads as TGTGCCAGTAACTCAGGGGGCGATGAGCAGTTCTTC. Protein sequence: CASNSGGDEQFF.

The genes are TRBV6-1 and TRBJ1-3, with TRBD1 as a possible D gene (6 bases). The germline CDR1 and CDR2 sequences are MNHNS and SASEGT. This CDR3 region has 17 residues. V lost 2 bases, J lost 0 bases, and 14 bases lay in between. CDR3 protein: CASSEWRGTSSGNTIYF. The CDR3, as DNA: TGTGCCAGCAGTGAATGGCGGGGGACAAGCTCTGGAAACACCATATATTTT.

The genes are TRBV15 and TRBJ1-5; D not resolved. Per germline, CDR1 LNHNV and CDR2 YYDKDF (reference sequence). The CDR3 length is 14 residues. With 4 bases removed from V and 5 bases from J, the gap between germline ends came to 12 bases. The CDR3 sequence is CATSKDRGDQPQHF. Written as DNA, the CDR3 is TGTGCCACCAGCAAGGACCGCGGCGATCAGCCCCAGCATTTT. The variable domain in full, with the rest retrieved from reference TRBV15 and TRBJ1-5, is DAMVIQNPRYQVTQFGKPVTLSCSQTLNHNVMYWYQQKSSQAPKLLFHYYDKDFNNEADTPDNFQSRRPNTSFCFLDIRSPGLGDTAMYLCATSKDRGDQPQHFGDGTRLSIL.

The chain couples TRBV5-6 to TRBJ1-5; the D is unclear. V shed 2 bases and J shed 3 bases, with 12 bases lying between them. CDR1 and CDR2 (germline): SGHDT, YYEEEE. This CDR3 comprises 15 residues. CDR3 loop: CASSLSGWHNQPQHF. CDR3 sequence (DNA): TGTGCCAGCAGCTTATCGGGGTGGCACAATCAGCCCCAGCATTTT.

The chain has TRBV6-5 and TRBJ1-1; D is uncertain. Trimming shortened V by 0 bases and J by 5 bases, and 10 bases separated the two germline ends. The germline V gene has CDR1 MNHEY and CDR2 SVGAGI. The CDR3 runs to 14 residues. CDR3 region: CASSYSGSGTEAFF. CDR3 nucleotide sequence: TGTGCCAGCAGTTACTCGGGGAGTGGGACTGAAGCTTTCTTT.

The gene calls are TRBV4-1 and TRBJ1-5, with D possibly TRBD1 on 5 matching bases. V was shortened by 1 base and J by 5 bases, with 9 bases between the two germline ends. Germline lookup yields CDR1 MGHRA and CDR2 YSYEKL. There are 14 residues in the CDR3. In DNA form, the CDR3 reads TGCGCCAGCAGCCAAGCCGGGGGAGATCAGCCCCAGCATTTT. Amino acids: CASSQAGGDQPQHF.

V and J are TRBV15 and TRBJ1-1; D is unclear. The CDR3 sequence is 12 residues long. Germline CDR1 reads LNHNV; CDR2 reads YYDKDF (reference sequence). Trimming removed 1 base from V and 6 bases from J, with 6 bases in between. The CDR3 coding sequence is TGTGCCACCAGCAGAGTCAGTTCTGAAGCTTTCTTT. This sequence encodes CATSRVSSEAFF. The whole variable domain, remainder taken from reference TRBV15 and TRBJ1-1, is DAMVIQNPRYQVTQFGKPVTLSCSQTLNHNVMYWYQQKSSQAPKLLFHYYDKDFNNEADTPDNFQSRRPNTSFCFLDIRSPGLGDTAMYLCATSRVSSEAFFGQGTRLTVV.

V and J are TRBV24-1 and TRBJ2-5, with TRBD1 as a possible D gene (7 bases). Trimming stripped 0 bases from V and 5 bases from J, with 12 bases between. The CDR3 consists of 15 residues. The germline CDR1 and CDR2 sequences are KGHDR and SFDVKD. The CDR3 sequence is CATSDLRRGRETQYF. The CDR3 DNA reads as TGTGCCACCAGTGATTTGAGGAGGGGGCGGGAGACCCAGTACTTC.